These 18 T cell receptor beta chains were sequenced from one sample in a study of post-analysis software for immune sequencing data. Findings and caveats of the study: Patients carried four or five TRBV segments more frequently than controls did, and TRBV5-6, TRBV5-1 and TRBV20-1 were among them.

The TCR beta cDNA libraries contained unique molecular identifiers. MiXCR was run by TCRdb on the PCR reads, yielding one entry per CDR3 protein. The table lists 650,000 to 850,000 distinct CDR3 sequences, approximately 50% of them singletons. These TCRs are of unknown antigen specificity. Sequenced material: blood. The receptors here all came from a girl under 18 with multiple sclerosis.

The rearrangement uses TRBV4-1 and TRBJ1-5; no reliable D call. The CDR3 spans 14 residues. The V end lost 1 base, the J end lost 4 bases, and 8 bases lay between the germline ends. CDR1 MGHRA and CDR2 YSYEKL come from the germline V gene. CDR3 DNA sequence: TGCGCCAGCAGCCAAGTGGCCGATAATCAGCCCCAGCATTTT. Amino acids: CASSQVADNQPQHF.

CDR3 coding DNA: TGTGCCAGCAGTTTGACAGGAGAATTACGTGGGCAGTACTTC. Its protein is CASSLTGELRGQYF. The gene calls are TRBV12-3 or TRBV12-4 and TRBJ2-4, with D possibly being TRBD1 (6 bases). The CDR3 runs 14 residues. Between the trimmed V and J ends, which lost 3 bases and 13 bases, there was a span of 19 bases.

This clonotype was counted only a few times. The chain has TRBV10-3 and TRBJ2-6, with 8 bases identical to TRBD1. Germline CDR1 ENHRY, CDR2 SYGVKD. This CDR3 has 18 amino acids. V shed 0 bases, J shed 3 bases, and the junction held 7 bases outside the gene matches. The CDR3 nucleotides read TGTGCCATCAGTGAGTCGGGACAGGCTATTAGTGGGGCCAACGTCCTGACTTTC. Amino acid sequence: CAISESGQAISGANVLTF.

The chain recombines TRBV20-1 with TRBJ1-2; 7 positions agree with TRBD1. The CDR3 extends over 14 amino acids. Germline CDR1 DFQATT, CDR2 SNEGSKA (reference sequence). Trimming removed 5 bases from V and 0 bases from J; junction bases left unmatched: 6. CDR3 bases: TGCAGTGCTGATCGGACAGGAGCTAACTATGGCTACACCTTC. Amino acids: CSADRTGANYGYTF.

This clonotype was found once. The chain links TRBV12-3 or TRBV12-4 to TRBJ2-4, with D possibly matching TRBD2 (5 bases). This CDR3 has 15 residues. Trimming stripped 6 bases from V and 4 bases from J, with 16 bases between. CDR3 amino acids: CASSQRGKWKNIQYF. The CDR3 DNA reads TGTGCCAGCAGCCAGAGAGGGAAGTGGAAAAACATTCAGTACTTC.

This sequence joins TRBV7-6 and TRBJ2-5; D is uncertain. V was trimmed by 5 bases and J by 7 bases, leaving 14 bases between them. Germline V CDR1 and CDR2: SGHVS, FNYEAQ. The CDR3 covers 13 residues. The CDR3 region is CASSHPWSGTQYF. CDR3 nucleotide sequence: TGTGCCAGCAGCCATCCCTGGTCGGGGACCCAGTACTTC.

This clonotype was counted between two and nine times. This chain connects TRBV7-9 to TRBJ2-1; 11 bases align to TRBD2. The V and J ends lost 5 bases and 0 bases, in that order; junction bases with no gene match: 12. The CDR3 runs to 19 residues. Germline assignment: CDR1 SEHNR and CDR2 FQNEAQ (reference sequence). The CDR3 is CASSRQVTSGASSYNEQFF. The CDR3 coding sequence is TGTGCCAGCAGCAGACAGGTGACTAGCGGGGCAAGCTCCTACAATGAGCAGTTCTTC.

This chain connects TRBV20-1 to TRBJ2-5; D might be TRBD1 or TRBD2, each matching 5 bases. Matching the DNA end better, TRBJ2-7 makes the J call doubtful. Germline V CDR1 and CDR2: DFQATT, SNEGSKA (reference sequence). This CDR3 region has 15 residues. The CDR3 sequence: CSASYPPGPPYEQYF. The CDR3 nucleotides read TGCAGTGCTAGCTACCCCCCGGGACCGCCCTACGAGCAGTACTTC.

This sequence joins TRBV10-3 and TRBJ2-3; D is tentatively TRBD1 or TRBD2 (5 bases each). Germline V gene lookup returns CDR1 ENHRY and CDR2 SYGVKD. The CDR3 is 15 amino acids. V gave up 3 bases and J gave up 4 bases, with 14 bases separating them. CDR3 residues: CAISESGQGADTQYF. As DNA, the CDR3 is TGTGCCATCAGTGAAAGCGGCCAGGGCGCAGATACGCAGTATTTT.

The chain carries TRBV7-8 and TRBJ1-5; TRBD1 matches 8 bases. With 1 base clipped from V and 1 base from J, the junction kept 9 bases outside the gene matches. CDR3 length equals 18 residues. Germline V gives CDR1 SGHVS, CDR2 FQNEAQ. The CDR3 sequence: CASSLVVQGASSNQPQHF. DNA of the CDR3: TGTGCCAGCAGCTTAGTTGTTCAGGGGGCGTCGAGCAATCAGCCCCAGCATTTT.

There are a few counts of this clonotype. V is TRBV7-9 and J is TRBJ2-5; unclear D gene. This CDR3 contains 15 residues. V gave up 5 bases and J gave up 1 base, with 14 bases separating them. CDR1 is SEHNR and CDR2 is FQNEAQ in the germline V gene (reference sequence). CDR3 DNA: TGTGCCAGCAGCCGTTCGTCGGTGATCCAAGAGACCCAGTACTTC. Translated: CASSRSSVIQETQYF.

The chain is built from TRBV9 and TRBJ2-5; weak D call: TRBD2 (6 bases). V was cut by 0 bases and J by 4 bases, with 10 bases left in between. The CDR3 spans 14 residues. Per germline, CDR1 SGDLS and CDR2 YYNGEE. This chain's CDR3 is CASSVVGSSETQYF. CDR3 coding DNA: TGTGCCAGCAGCGTAGTCGGGAGCTCAGAGACCCAGTACTTC.

This clonotype was seen a handful of times. This chain joins TRBV5-1 and TRBJ2-7; tentatively, D is TRBD1 (5 bases). The CDR3 length is 13 residues. V shed 7 bases and J shed 0 bases, with 11 bases lying between them. Germline CDR1 and CDR2: SGHRS and YFSETQ. Written as DNA, the CDR3 is TGCGCCAGCCGGACGCAGGGCTCCTACGAGCAGTACTTC. Protein product: CASRTQGSYEQYF.

As concerns this clonotype: Mismatch with germline at one junction end may stem from a read error. This chain connects TRBV20-1 to TRBJ2-7, with 10 bases aligning to TRBD1. Germline lookup yields CDR1 DFQATT and CDR2 SNEGSKA (reference sequence). The CDR3 is 16 residues long. The CDR3 sequence is CSARLSPGQGNGERYF. Written as DNA, the CDR3 is TGCAGTGCTAGACTTTCTCCGGGACAGGGGAACGGCGAGCGGTACTTC.

The rearrangement joins TRBV9 to TRBJ2-4; the D gene is possibly TRBD2 (6 bases). The CDR3 has 15 residues. The V gene lost 0 bases and the J gene lost 8 bases, with 15 bases spanning the gap. Per germline, CDR1 SGDLS and CDR2 YYNGEE. The CDR3 protein is CASSVAGGAGDIQYF. The DNA of the CDR3 is TGTGCCAGCAGCGTAGCGGGCGGGGCCGGGGACATTCAGTACTTC.

The V call is TRBV6-5, the J call TRBJ2-3; 7 bases align to TRBD2. Germline V gene lookup returns CDR1 MNHEY and CDR2 SVGAGI. Unmatched junction bases numbered 10, after V lost 0 bases and J lost 1 base. This CDR3 contains 18 residues. The CDR3 loop is CASSYSALEGGGTDTQYF. The CDR3 DNA follows: TGTGCCAGCAGTTACTCGGCCTTGGAGGGAGGGGGCACAGATACGCAGTATTTT.

The chain employs TRBV12-3 or TRBV12-4 and TRBJ2-1; 9 positions agree with TRBD2. The CDR3 has 16 amino acids. V shed 2 bases and J 2 bases; nucleotides not matched to a gene: 4. This CDR3 is CASSLLAGPTYNEQFF. CDR3 DNA: TGTGCCAGCAGTTTACTAGCGGGACCCACCTACAATGAGCAGTTCTTC.

This clonotype was detected a few times. The rearrangement links TRBV7-6 to TRBJ2-5; no firm D call. CDR3 length: 11 amino acids. V lost 5 bases and J 8 bases, leaving 9 bases between the germline ends. Germline loops: CDR1 SGHVS, CDR2 FNYEAQ. The CDR3 loop is CASSPISTQYF. The CDR3 coding sequence is TGTGCCAGCAGCCCCATAAGTACCCAGTACTTC.